Listed below are T cell receptor beta chains from one sample, sequenced in a study of shared clonotypes between healthy human individuals. Repertoires were generated with immunoSEQ multiplex PCR, while TCRdb's copy carries only in-frame clones and drops some. The sample has approximately 2,200,000 clones; about 92% are singletons. Source material: naive CD8+ T cells from PBMCs. These receptors originate from a man younger than 35 in good health. Some clones in this sample may be carry-over from other donors' samples. Each CDR3 is given with its conserved first and last residue. Fields, in order: V gene, J gene, CDR3 length, D gene, clone size, CDR3 protein, CDR3 DNA. The D gene is left open where the match is weak. Clone size is stated in some rows and not others, as once, few, many or a class when expanded.

TRBV7-9	TRBJ1-3	14	NA	NA	CASSPVDSGNTIYF	TGTGCCAGCAGCCCCGTAGACTCTGGAAACACCATATATTTT
TRBV27	TRBJ2-7	14	NA	NA	CASSDSLGVSEQYF	TGTGCCAGCTCTGACAGTCTGGGGGTATCCGAGCAGTACTTC
TRBV7-9	TRBJ1-2	14	NA	once	CASSIAGTLNGYTF	TGTGCCAGCAGCATAGCCGGGACTCTAAATGGCTACACCTTC
TRBV27	TRBJ2-1	13	NA	NA	CASSSGALNEQFF	TGTGCCAGCAGTTCGGGGGCGCTCAATGAGCAGTTCTTC
TRBV5-6	TRBJ2-3	16	NA	NA	CASSLERLRSTDTQYF	TGTGCCAGCAGCTTGGAGCGTTTGCGAAGCACAGATACGCAGTATTTT
TRBV2	TRBJ2-1	15	TRBD2	once	CASTSLADAYNEQFF	TGTGCCAGCACTTCACTAGCGGATGCTTACAATGAGCAGTTCTTC
TRBV7-3	TRBJ2-1	17	NA	NA	CASSPPPDSKPPYREFF	TGTGCCAGCAGCCCGCCCCCGGACTCCAAGCCGCCATATAGAGAGTTCTTC
TRBV27	TRBJ1-1	11	NA	NA	CASSGGVEAFF	TGTGCCAGCAGCGGTGGGGTGGAGGCTTTCTTT
TRBV19	TRBJ1-2	13	NA	NA	CASHRESYYGYTF	TGTGCCAGTCACAGGGAGAGCTACTATGGCTACACCTTC
TRBV27	TRBJ2-7	13	NA	NA	CASATGTVYEQYF	TGTGCCAGCGCCACCGGGACCGTCTACGAGCAGTACTTC
TRBV11-2	TRBJ1-4	14	NA	few	CASSLRTALKELFF	TGTGCCAGCAGCTTAAGGACAGCCCTGAAGGAACTGTTTTTT
TRBV7-6	TRBJ2-1	14	NA	NA	CASIQGGSYNEQFF	TGTGCCAGCATCCAAGGAGGCTCCTACAATGAGCAGTTCTTC
TRBV7-9	TRBJ2-7	16	NA	NA	CASSLALRETTYEQYF	TGTGCCAGCAGCTTAGCGCTCAGGGAAACGACCTACGAGCAGTACTTC
TRBV2	TRBJ1-1	12	NA	NA	CGKRGTNTEAFF	TGTGGCAAGCGGGGGACCAACACTGAAGCTTTCTTT
TRBV5-1	TRBJ2-7	16	TRBD1	NA	CASKVGLGQGPYEQYF	TGCGCCAGCAAGGTTGGCCTGGGACAGGGACCCTACGAGCAGTACTTC
TRBV27	TRBJ2-1	14	NA	NA	CASSERIDYDEQFF	TGTGCCAGCAGCGAGAGAATCGACTACGATGAGCAGTTCTTC
TRBV6-5	TRBJ2-5	15	NA	NA	CASSNPYRSPETQYF	TGTGCCAGCAGTAACCCCTATAGGTCCCCAGAGACCCAGTACTTC
TRBV28	TRBJ2-6	19	TRBD2	NA	CASSLVLAGVSSGANVLTF	TGTGCCAGCAGTTTAGTCCTAGCGGGTGTTAGCTCTGGGGCCAACGTCCTGACTTTC
TRBV6-5	TRBJ2-3	13	NA	NA	CASRQGWTDTQYF	TGTGCCAGCAGACAGGGTTGGACAGATACGCAGTATTTT
TRBV14	TRBJ1-1	17	TRBD1	NA	CASSPIRTGWEGTEAFF	TGTGCCAGCAGCCCGATTAGGACAGGCTGGGAGGGCACTGAAGCTTTCTTT
TRBV7-9	TRBJ2-1	14	TRBD2	NA	CASRSGLVPNEQFF	TGTGCCAGCAGGTCGGGACTAGTACCAAATGAGCAGTTCTTC
TRBV28	TRBJ2-7	15	TRBD1	NA	CASRTGTADFYEQYF	TGTGCCAGCAGGACCGGGACAGCCGACTTCTACGAGCAGTACTTC
TRBV7-9	TRBJ1-2	15	NA	NA	CASSLGPGQSWGYTF	TGTGCCAGCAGCTTAGGGCCAGGGCAATCGTGGGGCTACACCTTC
TRBV14	TRBJ1-3	14	NA	NA	CASSQDGPRNTIYF	TGTGCCAGCAGCCAAGATGGTCCACGAAACACCATATATTTT
TRBV7-9	TRBJ2-3	13	NA	once	CASSPDLGDTQYF	TGTGCCAGCAGCCCTGACTTAGGGGATACGCAGTATTTT
TRBV29-1	TRBJ2-7	13	TRBD1	NA	CSVVDRSSYEQYF	TGCAGCGTTGTGGACAGGAGCTCCTACGAGCAGTACTTC
TRBV27	TRBJ1-2	16	TRBD1	NA	CASRLNPGQGHYGYTF	TGTGCCAGCAGACTGAACCCGGGACAGGGACACTATGGCTACACCTTC
TRBV9	TRBJ2-7	14	TRBD1	NA	CASSTGGTGYEQYF	TGTGCCAGCAGCACGGGCGGGACAGGCTACGAGCAGTACTTC
TRBV29-1	TRBJ1-1	13	NA	NA	CSVRGGELAEAFF	TGCAGCGTTCGGGGCGGGGAACTGGCTGAAGCTTTCTTT
TRBV9	TRBJ2-1	17	TRBD2	NA	CASSVEGSGRSYNEQFF	TGTGCCAGCAGCGTAGAAGGTAGCGGGAGGTCCTACAATGAGCAGTTCTTC
TRBV6-5	TRBJ2-5	15	NA	NA	CASSYSPSTGETQYF	TGTGCCAGCAGTTACTCCCCCTCTACCGGGGAGACCCAGTACTTC
TRBV19	TRBJ1-1	12	NA	NA	CASKVGNTEAFF	TGTGCCAGTAAGGTGGGGAACACTGAAGCTTTCTTT
TRBV4-3	TRBJ2-2	14	NA	NA	CASSPASLAGELFF	TGCGCCAGCAGCCCGGCTAGCTTGGCCGGGGAGCTGTTTTTT
TRBV4-1	TRBJ2-1	17	TRBD1	NA	CASSQDPRTGGANEQFF	TGCGCCAGCAGCCAAGACCCGCGGACAGGTGGGGCGAATGAGCAGTTCTTC
TRBV5-6	TRBJ1-1	15	NA	NA	CASSLASGAWTEAFF	TGTGCCAGCAGCTTGGCCTCGGGGGCCTGGACTGAAGCTTTCTTT
TRBV27	TRBJ1-1	10	NA	NA	CASSDSEAFF	TGTGCCAGCTCGGACAGTGAAGCTTTCTTT
TRBV19	TRBJ1-1	16	NA	NA	CASSIGRRAMNTEAFF	TGTGCCAGTAGTATCGGGCGAAGGGCGATGAACACTGAAGCTTTCTTT
TRBV27	TRBJ1-2	13	NA	NA	CVRSPGKVYGYTF	TGTGTCCGCTCCCCAGGGAAGGTCTATGGCTACACCTTC
TRBV28	TRBJ2-7	15	NA	NA	CASSPLAGSGYEQYF	TGTGCCAGCAGCCCCCTAGCCGGGAGCGGCTACGAGCAGTACTTC
TRBV19	TRBJ2-7	16	NA	NA	CASSPATGTLAYEQYF	TGTGCCAGTAGTCCGGCAACCGGGACATTGGCCTACGAGCAGTACTTC
TRBV28	TRBJ2-7	15	TRBD2	NA	CASRTLAGGTYEQYF	TGTGCCAGCAGAACACTAGCGGGAGGGACCTACGAGCAGTACTTC
TRBV10-1	TRBJ1-1	13	NA	few	CATRRGMNTEAFF	TGCGCCACCCGAAGGGGGATGAACACTGAAGCTTTCTTT
TRBV7-9	TRBJ1-2	15	TRBD1	NA	CASSFSQGTLGGYTF	TGTGCCAGCAGCTTCTCACAGGGGACTCTTGGCGGCTACACCTTC
TRBV4-1	TRBJ1-2	15	TRBD1	NA	CASSVPGQGFYGYTF	TGCGCCAGCAGCGTTCCGGGACAGGGGTTCTATGGCTACACCTTC
TRBV19	TRBJ2-2	19	NA	NA	CASTPTKGRSGLNTGELFF	TGTGCCAGTACCCCGACAAAGGGCAGATCGGGACTCAACACCGGGGAGCTGTTTTTT